This TCR beta chain was sequenced during a study of cytotoxic CD8 clonotypes in ibrutinib-treated CLL. Notes on the study in general: Public clonotypes were uncommon and contracted or stayed stable on treatment. The times at which samples were taken varied between sustained-remission and progressing patients. Exceeding age-matched healthy donors, baseline clonality also tracked the counts of circulating CD8+ T cells.

Target depth was 1 in 200,000 to 1 in 1 million T cells, about 10x per clonotype. The data were produced by immunoSEQ multiplex PCR, yet TCRdb's version contains in-frame clones alone and is incomplete. The data hold tens of thousands of clones, with 68% observed a single time. Worth noting for this clone: The antigen remains unidentified.

V was cut by 4 bases and J by 7 bases, with 13 bases left in between. The CDR3 contains 13 residues. The germline V gene has CDR1 KGHSH and CDR2 LQKENI. This clonotype was obtained from a human donor with chronic lymphocytic leukemia. The rearrangement links TRBV18 to TRBJ1-1; no clear D. The source material was PBMCs, sampled after 12 months of ibrutinib treatment. The CDR3 region has the DNA TGTGCCAGCTCACAGGAGCAGAGTTATGAAGCTTTCTTT. Its translation: CASSQEQSYEAFF.